The 11 T cell receptor beta chains reported below all come from one sample, sequenced in a study of T-cell reconstitution after alpha-beta-depleted transplantation in children (dated by TCRdb to the mid-2010s). Library construction relied on PCR. Reads for this sample came from an Illumina HiSeq 2500. TCR libraries were prepared with molecular barcoding, using unique molecular identifiers to normalize TCRbeta repertoire quantification. TCRdb reanalyzed the raw reads on its own, using fastp at Q25 for trimming and MiXCR for clone calling, and kept in-frame beta chains. Rows merge per CDR3 protein into single entries with the most common DNA and genes. In all, the sample holds around 410,000 distinct CDR3 sequences, and about a tenth of those were seen once. The top ten clones comprise 4.5% to 7% of the sample. The sequencing here drew on PBMCs from the stem cell graft donor, taken from the stem cell graft. The receptors come from a human donor who donated a stem cell graft to a child with acute myeloid leukemia.

The rearrangement joins TRBV5-1 to TRBJ2-3; unclear D gene. The V gene's germline CDR1 is SGHRS and CDR2 YFSETQ. Trimming removed 6 bases at V and 1 base at J, with 15 bases between. The CDR3 covers 15 residues. Written as DNA, the CDR3 is TGCGCCAGCAAAGACGTCCGGCCCGGCACAGATACGCAGTATTTT. As protein: CASKDVRPGTDTQYF.

This chain joins TRBV2 and TRBJ2-5; the match to TRBD2 covers 14 bases. CDR1 SNHLY and CDR2 FYNNEI come from the germline V gene. The CDR3 has 15 residues. Germline trimming cut 7 bases from V and 5 bases from J; bases unmatched to any gene: 6. The CDR3 nucleotides read TGTGCCAGCACCGGGACTAGCGGGGGCGGGGAGACCCAGTACTTC. Its protein product is CASTGTSGGGETQYF.

There are many counts of this clonotype. V gene TRBV6-1 combines with J gene TRBJ1-2; no definite D call. Trimming took off 6 bases at V and 8 bases at J, with 7 bases between the two ends. The CDR3 covers 10 residues. CDR1 and CDR2 from the germline V gene are MNHNS and SASEGT. CDR3 residues: CASSLPGYTF. The CDR3 bases are TGTGCCAGCAGCCTCCCAGGCTACACCTTC.

Written as DNA, the CDR3 is TGTGCCAGCAGTGGACTAGCGGACTACAATGAGCAGTTCTTC. This codes for CASSGLADYNEQFF. This chain joins TRBV4-2 and TRBJ2-1; 10 bases map to TRBD2. The V and J ends lost 6 bases and 3 bases, in that order; junction bases with no gene match: 2. CDR1 and CDR2 from the germline V gene are LGHNA and YNFKEQ. This CDR3 is 14 amino acids long.

This chain links TRBV5-1 with TRBJ2-1; no reliable D call. Germline CDR1 and CDR2: SGHRS and YFSETQ. The V and J ends lost 4 bases and 8 bases respectively, with 16 bases between them. The length of the CDR3 is 14 residues. The CDR3 loop is CASSPLARSDEQFF. CDR3 coding DNA: TGCGCCAGCAGCCCCCTCGCACGGTCAGATGAGCAGTTCTTC.

This clonotype has a count of ten or more. The CDR3 DNA reads TGTGCCAGCAGCGTACAGTATGCCTATGGCTACACCTTC. Translating gives CASSVQYAYGYTF. V is TRBV2 and J is TRBJ1-2; D not resolved. CDR1 is SNHLY and CDR2 is FYNNEI in the germline V gene. The ends were cut back, 6 bases at V and 4 bases at J, with 12 bases in the middle. The CDR3 extends over 13 amino acids.

This clonotype was recorded a few times. The chain joins TRBV25-1 to TRBJ2-5, with a weak D call TRBD1 (8 bases). Trimming left V 4 bases short and J 5 bases short, with 20 bases between. Per germline, CDR1 MGHDK and CDR2 SYGVNS. The CDR3 sequence is 16 residues long. The CDR3 coding sequence is TGTGCCAGCAGTGCGGGGGGCGGACAGGGTCGGGAGACCCAGTACTTC. This sequence encodes CASSAGGGQGRETQYF.

The rearrangement uses TRBV29-1 and TRBJ2-3; no definite D call. Germline lookup yields CDR1 SQVTM and CDR2 ANQGSEA. The germline V and J ends were trimmed by 5 bases and 5 bases, with 8 bases remaining between them. This CDR3 contains 11 residues. In nucleotides, the CDR3 is TGCAGCGTTCTTTCGGGAGATACGCAGTATTTT. Its translation: CSVLSGDTQYF.

A few counts support this clonotype. The chain is built from TRBV11-2 and TRBJ1-3; D unresolved. Germline loops: CDR1 SGHAT, CDR2 FQNNGV. Trimming cost V 0 bases and J 0 bases, with 6 bases left between them. The CDR3 is 15 residues long. CDR3 nucleotides: TGTGCCAGCAGCTTAGAGCGGAGCTCTGGAAACACCATATATTTT. Protein product: CASSLERSSGNTIYF.

This clonotype has more than one count but fewer than ten. The V and J genes are TRBV5-1 and TRBJ1-1, with 9 positions matching TRBD1. Germline lookup yields CDR1 SGHRS and CDR2 YFSETQ. J lost 4 bases, V lost 4 bases, and 8 bases had no gene match. CDR3 size: 15 residues. The CDR3 here is CASSLGQGRRTEAFF. CDR3 in DNA: TGCGCCAGCAGCCTCGGACAGGGGAGGCGCACTGAAGCTTTCTTT.

This clonotype was found a few times. The V call is TRBV3-1, the J call TRBJ1-1, with unresolved D. V was shortened by 6 bases and J by 1 base, with 6 bases between the two germline ends. Germline V CDR1 and CDR2: LGHDT, YNNKEL (reference sequence). The CDR3 loop spans 12 amino acids. The CDR3 sequence: CASRGTNTEAFF. The CDR3 DNA is TGTGCCAGCAGGGGAACGAACACTGAAGCTTTCTTT.